This is a list of T cell receptor beta chains from one sample in a study of T-cell memory formation after mild COVID-19. TCRdb used MiXCR to reprocess the 5' RACE reads, holding one entry per CDR3 protein. The sample shows about 210,000 distinct CDR3 sequences, 10% of them seen only once. The specimen was PBMCs or a T cell subset sorted from them (not recorded which). The receptors derive from a man aged 18 to 30 who had mild COVID-19 (a few samples of this study predate the infection). Cell type and time point are not known. Both conserved end residues are part of each CDR3. Each record gives: D gene, clone size, V gene, J gene, CDR3 DNA, CDR3 protein. A D gene is named only where the DNA matches it firmly. Rows give clone size only sometimes, using once, few, many, or a class for an expanded clone.

TRBD1,.,TRBV20-1,TRBJ2-2,TGCAGTGCACCCAGACAGGGAAGCTCCGGGGAGCTGTTTTTT,CSAPRQGSSGELFF
TRBD1,.,TRBV5-1,TRBJ1-1,TGCGCCAGCAGCCTGGACAGGGGGATGAACACTGAAGCTTTCTTT,CASSLDRGMNTEAFF
TRBD1,few,TRBV5-1,TRBJ1-2,TGCGCCAGCAATAGCCCGGGACAGGGGGAGACTGGCTACACCTTC,CASNSPGQGETGYTF
.,.,TRBV6-5,TRBJ2-1,TGTGCCAGCAGTATTCGCACAGGGCACAATGAGCAGTTCTTC,CASSIRTGHNEQFF
TRBD2,.,TRBV2,TRBJ2-1,TGTGCCAGCAGACCCCTAGCGGGGGGATACAATGAGCAGTTCTTC,CASRPLAGGYNEQFF
TRBD1,many,TRBV20-1,TRBJ2-5,TGCAGTGCTCCGGGACAGGTCCAAGAGACCCAGTACTTC,CSAPGQVQETQYF
.,few,TRBV5-1,TRBJ2-2,TGCGCCAGCAGCCGGGGCCAGAGCACCGGGGAGCTGTTTTTT,CASSRGQSTGELFF
.,.,TRBV6-5,TRBJ1-1,TGTGCCAGCGGCGGGGTGGGGGATAACACTGAAGCTTTCTTT,CASGGVGDNTEAFF
.,few,TRBV24-1,TRBJ2-5,TGTGCCACCAGTGATTTCTTGTTCGGGAAGGAGACCCAGTACTTC,CATSDFLFGKETQYF
.,few,TRBV5-1,TRBJ1-2,TGCGCCAGCAGCGGGACAAGGACAGCCTATGGCTACACCTTC,CASSGTRTAYGYTF
.,many,TRBV27,TRBJ2-7,TGTGCCAGCAGTGCGACACAGGGCTCCTACGAGCAGTACTTC,CASSATQGSYEQYF
.,.,TRBV12-3/TRBV12-4,TRBJ1-1,TGTGCCAGCAGTTTAAGGGGCGTGAACACTGAAGCTTTCTTT,CASSLRGVNTEAFF
.,.,TRBV18,TRBJ2-5,TGTGCCAGCTCACCAAGGCGACTCGAGACCCAGTACTTC,CASSPRRLETQYF
.,.,TRBV7-2,TRBJ2-7,TGTGCCAGCAGCCCCGGACTGGATCGAAGGTACGAGCAGTACTTC,CASSPGLDRRYEQYF
.,few,TRBV12-3/TRBV12-4,TRBJ1-1,TGTGCCAGCGCCTCCAGTGGGGGGGTCACTGAAGCTTTCTTT,CASASSGGVTEAFF
.,.,TRBV12-3/TRBV12-4,TRBJ1-1,TGTGCCAGCAGTTTAAGAGGAATGAACACTGAAGCTTTCTTT,CASSLRGMNTEAFF
TRBD1,.,TRBV12-3/TRBV12-4,TRBJ1-2,TGTGCCAGCACCAACAGGGGTCCGTATGGCTACACCTTC,CASTNRGPYGYTF
TRBD1,many,TRBV5-1,TRBJ2-1,TGCGCCAGCAGCTTGGTCGAGGGGACAGGGCAGTTCTTC,CASSLVEGTGQFF
TRBD2,many,TRBV4-3,TRBJ2-2,TGCGCCAGCAGCCAGTTACCCGTTAGCGGGGGGGCCGTCACCGGGGAGCTGTTTTTT,CASSQLPVSGGAVTGELFF
TRBD2,.,TRBV27,TRBJ2-1,TGTGCCAGCAGCTCAATAGCGGGGGGACACAATGAGCAGTTCTTC,CASSSIAGGHNEQFF
TRBD1,.,TRBV5-1,TRBJ2-7,TGCGCCAGCAGCAGGGACAGGGGGCAATACGAGCAGTACTTC,CASSRDRGQYEQYF
.,.,TRBV10-3,TRBJ2-7,TGTGCCATCAGTGAGTCGGACGGCTACGAGCAGTACTTC,CAISESDGYEQYF
.,.,TRBV12-3/TRBV12-4,TRBJ1-1,TGTGCCAGCAAGACAACAGCGAACACTGAAGCTTTCTTT,CASKTTANTEAFF
TRBD1,many,TRBV5-1,TRBJ2-3,TGCGCCAGCAGCGGGGACAGGGTTAGAACAGATACGCAGTATTTT,CASSGDRVRTDTQYF
.,few,TRBV10-3,TRBJ1-1,TGTGCCATCAGTGAGCGGACGGTCGGTGAAGCTTTCTTT,CAISERTVGEAFF
.,many,TRBV7-2,TRBJ1-4,TGTGCCAGCAGCTTATCGAATTCTGGTGAAAAACTGTTTTTT,CASSLSNSGEKLFF
.,.,TRBV5-1,TRBJ2-1,TGCGCCAGCAGCTTGGAGTGGCGGAGCTCCTACAATGAGCAGTTCTTC,CASSLEWRSSYNEQFF
.,few,TRBV4-2,TRBJ1-5,TGTGCCAGCAGCCAACGGGTCAGGGCTCTATGGCCCCAGCATTTT,CASSQRVRALWPQHF
.,.,TRBV10-2,TRBJ2-3,TGCGCCAGCAGTGAGCAATCCAGCACAGATACGCAGTATTTT,CASSEQSSTDTQYF